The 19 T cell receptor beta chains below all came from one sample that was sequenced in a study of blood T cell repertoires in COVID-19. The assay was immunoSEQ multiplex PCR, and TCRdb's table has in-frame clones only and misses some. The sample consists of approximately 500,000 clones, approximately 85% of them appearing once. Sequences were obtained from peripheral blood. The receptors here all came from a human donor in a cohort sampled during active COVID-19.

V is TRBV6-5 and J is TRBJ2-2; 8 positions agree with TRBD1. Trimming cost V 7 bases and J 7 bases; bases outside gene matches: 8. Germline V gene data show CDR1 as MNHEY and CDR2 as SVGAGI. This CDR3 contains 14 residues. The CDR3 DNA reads TGTGCCAGCACCCAAACAGGGGGAATCGGGGAGCTGTTTTTT. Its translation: CASTQTGGIGELFF.

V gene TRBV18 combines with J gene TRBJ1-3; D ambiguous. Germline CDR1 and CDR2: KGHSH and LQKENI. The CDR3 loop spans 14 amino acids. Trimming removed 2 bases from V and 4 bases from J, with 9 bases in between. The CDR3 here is CASSPNSSGNTIYF. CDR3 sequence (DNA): TGTGCCAGCTCACCAAACAGCTCCGGAAACACCATATATTTT.

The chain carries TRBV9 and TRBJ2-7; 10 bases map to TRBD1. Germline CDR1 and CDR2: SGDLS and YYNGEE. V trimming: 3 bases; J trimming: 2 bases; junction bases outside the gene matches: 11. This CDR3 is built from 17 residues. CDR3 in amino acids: CASSATHGGQGTYEQYF. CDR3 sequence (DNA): TGTGCCAGCAGCGCGACCCATGGGGGACAGGGGACCTACGAGCAGTACTTC.

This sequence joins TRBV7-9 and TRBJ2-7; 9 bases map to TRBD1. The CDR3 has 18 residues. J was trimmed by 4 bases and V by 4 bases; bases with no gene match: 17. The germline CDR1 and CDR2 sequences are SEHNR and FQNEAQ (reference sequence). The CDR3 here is CASSSTWRTGTGRYEQYF. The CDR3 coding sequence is TGTGCCAGCAGCTCCACCTGGCGAACCGGGACAGGGCGTTACGAGCAGTACTTC.

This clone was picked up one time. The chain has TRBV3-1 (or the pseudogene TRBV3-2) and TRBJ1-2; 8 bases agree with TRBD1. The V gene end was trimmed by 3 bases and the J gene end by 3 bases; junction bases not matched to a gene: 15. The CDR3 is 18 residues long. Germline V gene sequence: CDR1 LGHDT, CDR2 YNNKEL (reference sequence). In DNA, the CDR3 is TGTGCCAGCAGCCAGGGGCTTGACAGGGGATATTCGGACTATGGCTACACCTTC. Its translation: CASSQGLDRGYSDYGYTF.

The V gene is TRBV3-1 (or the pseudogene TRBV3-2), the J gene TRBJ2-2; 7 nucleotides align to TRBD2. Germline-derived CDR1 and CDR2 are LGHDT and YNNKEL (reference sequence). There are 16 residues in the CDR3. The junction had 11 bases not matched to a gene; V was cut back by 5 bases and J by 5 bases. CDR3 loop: CASSSLRAAGTGELFF. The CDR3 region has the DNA TGTGCCAGCAGCTCCCTTAGGGCAGCGGGGACCGGGGAGCTGTTTTTT.

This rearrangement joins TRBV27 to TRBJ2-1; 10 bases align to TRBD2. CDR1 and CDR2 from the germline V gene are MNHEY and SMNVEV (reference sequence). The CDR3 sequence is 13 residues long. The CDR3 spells CAVSGRRSGEQFF. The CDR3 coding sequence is TGTGCTGTTAGCGGGAGGAGGAGTGGTGAGCAGTTCTTC.

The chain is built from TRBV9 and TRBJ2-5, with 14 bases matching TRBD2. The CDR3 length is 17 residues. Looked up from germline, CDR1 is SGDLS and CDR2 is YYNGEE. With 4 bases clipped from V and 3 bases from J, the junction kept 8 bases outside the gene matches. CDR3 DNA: TGTGCCAGCAGCCATAGGTGGGGACTAGCGGGAGAAGAGACCCAGTACTTC. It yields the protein CASSHRWGLAGEETQYF.

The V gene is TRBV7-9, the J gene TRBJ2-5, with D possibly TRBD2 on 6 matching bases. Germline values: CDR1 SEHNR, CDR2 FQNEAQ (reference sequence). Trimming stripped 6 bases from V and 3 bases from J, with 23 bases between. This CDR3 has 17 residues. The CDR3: CASSPPAIRRDEETQYF. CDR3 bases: TGTGCCAGCAGTCCGCCAGCAATCCGGCGGGACGAAGAGACCCAGTACTTC. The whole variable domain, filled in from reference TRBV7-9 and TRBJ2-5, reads DTGVSQNPRHKITKRGQNVTFRCDPISEHNRLYWYRQTLGQGPEFLTYFQNEAQLEKSRLLSDRFSAERPKGSFSTLEIQRTEQGDSAMYLCASSPPAIRRDEETQYFGPGTRLLVL.

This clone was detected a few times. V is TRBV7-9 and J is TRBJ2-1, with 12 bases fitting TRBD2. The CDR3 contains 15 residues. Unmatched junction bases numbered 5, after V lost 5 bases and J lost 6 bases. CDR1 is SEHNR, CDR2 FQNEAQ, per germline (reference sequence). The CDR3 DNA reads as TGTGCCAGCAGCACCGGACTAGCGGGGAGCAATGAGCAGTTCTTC. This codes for CASSTGLAGSNEQFF. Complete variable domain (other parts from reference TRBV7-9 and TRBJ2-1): DTGVSQNPRHKITKRGQNVTFRCDPISEHNRLYWYRQTLGQGPEFLTYFQNEAQLEKSRLLSDRFSAERPKGSFSTLEIQRTEQGDSAMYLCASSTGLAGSNEQFFGPGTRLTVL.

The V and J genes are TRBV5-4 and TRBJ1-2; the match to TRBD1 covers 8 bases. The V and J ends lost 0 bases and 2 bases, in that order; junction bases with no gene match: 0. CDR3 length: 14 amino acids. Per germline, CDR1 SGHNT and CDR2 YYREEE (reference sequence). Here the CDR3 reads CASSLGDRNYGYTF. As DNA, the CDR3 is TGTGCCAGCAGCTTGGGGGACAGGAACTATGGCTACACCTTC. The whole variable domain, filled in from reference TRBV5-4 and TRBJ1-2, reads ETGVTQSPTHLIKTRGQQVTLRCSSQSGHNTVSWYQQALGQGPQFIFQYYREEENGRGNFPPRFSGLQFPNYSSELNVNALELDDSALYLCASSLGDRNYGYTFGSGTRLTVV.

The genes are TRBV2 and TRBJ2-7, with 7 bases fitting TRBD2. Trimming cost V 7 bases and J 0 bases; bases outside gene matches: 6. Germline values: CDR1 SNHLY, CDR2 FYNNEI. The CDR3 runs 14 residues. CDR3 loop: CASNIAGLSYEQYF. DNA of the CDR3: TGTGCCAGCAATATAGCGGGCCTCTCCTACGAGCAGTACTTC.

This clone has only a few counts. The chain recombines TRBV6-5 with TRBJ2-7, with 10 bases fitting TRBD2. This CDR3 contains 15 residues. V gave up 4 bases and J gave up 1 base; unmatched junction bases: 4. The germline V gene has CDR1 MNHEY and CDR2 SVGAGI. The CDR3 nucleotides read TGTGCCAGCAGTTCCACTAGCGGGACATCCTACGAGCAGTACTTC. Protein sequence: CASSSTSGTSYEQYF.

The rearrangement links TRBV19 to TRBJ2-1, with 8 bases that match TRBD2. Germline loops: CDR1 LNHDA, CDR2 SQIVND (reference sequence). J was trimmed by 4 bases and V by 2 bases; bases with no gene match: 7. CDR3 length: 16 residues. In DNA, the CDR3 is TGTGCCAGTAGTATAACGGGAGGGAACCTATACAATGAGCAGTTCTTC. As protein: CASSITGGNLYNEQFF. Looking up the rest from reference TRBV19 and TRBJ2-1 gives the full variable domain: DGGITQSPKYLFRKEGQNVTLSCEQNLNHDAMYWYRQDPGQGLRLIYYSQIVNDFQKGDIAEGYSVSREKKESFPLTVTSAQKNPTAFYLCASSITGGNLYNEQFFGPGTRLTVL.

The CDR3 nucleotides read TGTGCCCTTCTGGAGGTACGCGAGCAGTACTTC. The encoded protein is CALLEVREQYF. The rearrangement links TRBV10-3 to TRBJ2-7, with D perhaps TRBD2 (5 bases). The germline V gene has CDR1 ENHRY and CDR2 SYGVKD. The CDR3 spans 11 residues. V lost 11 bases and J 6 bases, leaving 14 bases between the germline ends.

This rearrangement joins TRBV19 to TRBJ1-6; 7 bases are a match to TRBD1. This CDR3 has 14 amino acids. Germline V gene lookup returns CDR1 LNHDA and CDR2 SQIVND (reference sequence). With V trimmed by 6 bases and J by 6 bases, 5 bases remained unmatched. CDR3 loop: CASRLTGANSPLHF. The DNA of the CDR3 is TGTGCCAGTAGACTAACAGGGGCTAATTCACCCCTCCACTTT.

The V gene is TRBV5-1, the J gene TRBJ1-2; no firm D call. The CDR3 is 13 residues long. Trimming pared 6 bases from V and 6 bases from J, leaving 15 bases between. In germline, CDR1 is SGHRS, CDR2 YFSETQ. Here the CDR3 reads CASTPDAGNGYTF. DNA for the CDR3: TGCGCCAGCACCCCAGATGCAGGAAATGGCTACACCTTC.

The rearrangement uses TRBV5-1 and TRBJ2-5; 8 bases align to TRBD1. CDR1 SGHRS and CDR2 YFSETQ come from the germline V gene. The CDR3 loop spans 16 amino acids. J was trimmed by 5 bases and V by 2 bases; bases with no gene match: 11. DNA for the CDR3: TGCGCCAGCAGCTTCGGTGGTATCAGGGGGCGCGAGACCCAGTACTTC. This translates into CASSFGGIRGRETQYF.

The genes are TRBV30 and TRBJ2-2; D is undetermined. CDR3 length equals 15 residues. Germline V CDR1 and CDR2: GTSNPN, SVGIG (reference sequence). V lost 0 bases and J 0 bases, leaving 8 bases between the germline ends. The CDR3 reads CAWSVRVTNTGELFF. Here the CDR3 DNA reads TGTGCCTGGAGTGTACGGGTGACGAACACCGGGGAGCTGTTTTTT.